These 12 T cell receptor beta chains were sequenced from one sample in a study of blood T cells in healthy people across ages. Next came a second PCR, run for about 6 to 12 cycles, which used a sample-barcoded 5' primer along with a J-beta primer mix. TCRdb re-derived calls from the 5' RACE reads in MiXCR, one entry per CDR3 protein. The sample has 980,000 or so distinct CDR3 sequences, under 50% seen once. The sequenced material came from blood. The receptors originated from a man aged 30-40 years in good health.

V usage is TRBV3-1 and J usage is TRBJ2-7; D may correspond to TRBD1 or TRBD2 (5 bases each). The closer fit of TRBJ2-4 to the DNA end suggests the J call may be wrong. Germline lookup yields CDR1 LGHDT and CDR2 YNNKEL (reference sequence). This CDR3 has 17 amino acids. CDR3 sequence: CASSQVPGTGPKNIQYF. The CDR3, as DNA: TGTGCCAGCAGCCAGGTCCCGGGGACCGGGCCCAAAAACATTCAGTACTTC.

This clonotype was picked up a small number of times. V usage is TRBV7-6 and J usage is TRBJ2-7; 7 bases line up with TRBD2. CDR1 is SGHVS and CDR2 is FNYEAQ in the germline V gene. V shed 1 base and J 3 bases; nucleotides not matched to a gene: 3. The CDR3 has 14 residues. The CDR3 DNA follows: TGTGCCAGCAGCTTAGACACGGGGGGCTACGAGCAGTACTTC. Protein: CASSLDTGGYEQYF.

In this sample, this clonotype turned up a few times. This chain connects TRBV6-2 or TRBV6-3 to TRBJ2-7, with a weak D call TRBD2 (5 bases). This CDR3 has 12 amino acids. Trimming pared 3 bases from V and 6 bases from J, leaving 9 bases between. Germline values: CDR1 MNHEY, CDR2 SVGEGT. CDR3 in amino acids: CASSYWGAEQYF. Here the CDR3 DNA reads TGTGCCAGCAGTTATTGGGGAGCCGAGCAGTACTTC.

This clonotype was observed a few times. CDR3 sequence: CASSPTERVYGYTF. The CDR3 DNA sequence: TGCGCCAGCAGCCCCACGGAAAGAGTCTATGGCTACACCTTC. The chain uses TRBV4-1 and TRBJ1-2; D unresolved. V lost 4 bases and J 4 bases, leaving 13 bases between the germline ends. The CDR3 covers 14 residues. The germline V gene has CDR1 MGHRA and CDR2 YSYEKL.

This chain links TRBV20-1 with TRBJ1-2; 10 nucleotides line up with TRBD1. Germline-derived CDR1 and CDR2 are DFQATT and SNEGSKA (reference sequence). This CDR3 contains 17 residues. The ends lost 0 bases at V and 8 bases at J; junction bases unmatched: 15. CDR3 DNA: TGCAGTGCTAGAGAAGGGGGACAGGGGAATGACTTGCGAGGCTACACCTTC. Translated, it gives CSAREGGQGNDLRGYTF.

This clonotype was detected ten times or more. V gene TRBV12-3 or TRBV12-4 combines with J gene TRBJ2-7; no definite D call. The CDR3 is 12 amino acids. Deletions cut 2 bases from V and 3 bases from J, with 5 bases between. CDR3: CASSLRYYEQYF. As DNA, the CDR3 is TGTGCCAGCAGTTTAAGGTACTACGAGCAGTACTTC.

V is TRBV10-3 and J is TRBJ2-7, with 8 bases matching TRBD1. The CDR3 is made up of 14 amino acids. Germline V lookup: CDR1 ENHRY, CDR2 SYGVKD. Losses at the gene ends were 4 bases for V and 3 bases for J; bases not matched to a gene: 5. The CDR3 spells CAISAKGQGYEQYF. The CDR3 DNA follows: TGTGCCATCAGTGCCAAAGGACAGGGCTACGAGCAGTACTTC.

The rearrangement links TRBV7-2 to TRBJ1-5; D gene unclear. Germline loops: CDR1 SGHTA, CDR2 FQGNSA. This CDR3 contains 14 residues. Trimming took 4 bases from V and 3 from J, leaving 10 bases between them. DNA of the CDR3: TGTGCCAGCAGCTCGGACGGCCCCAATCAGCCCCAGCATTTT. Translation: CASSSDGPNQPQHF. The full variable domain, rest sourced from reference TRBV7-2 and TRBJ1-5, is GAGVSQSPSNKVTEKGKDVELRCDPISGHTALYWYRQSLGQGLEFLIYFQGNSAPDKSGLPSDRFSAERTGGSVSTLTIQRTQQEDSAVYLCASSSDGPNQPQHFGDGTRLSIL.

This chain joins TRBV24-1 and TRBJ2-5; D possibly corresponds to TRBD2 (6 bases). V lost 4 bases, J lost 11 bases, and 16 bases lay in between. The CDR3 has 13 residues. Germline loops: CDR1 KGHDR, CDR2 SFDVKD. The CDR3 is CATSDSGSGEQYF. The CDR3 nucleotides are TGTGCCACCAGTGACTCCGGATCGGGGGAGCAGTACTTC.

The rearrangement links TRBV28 to TRBJ2-5; D remains ambiguous. The DNA end favors TRBJ2-1, so the J call may be wrong. CDR1 and CDR2 from the germline V gene are MDHEN and SYDVKM. This CDR3 region has 12 residues. The chain's CDR3 is CASGSNQETQFF. In DNA form, the CDR3 reads TGTGCCAGCGGTAGTAACCAAGAGACCCAGTTCTTC.

The table lists this clonotype with many counts. One junction end does not reproduce the germline sequence, and a read error may be involved. The V gene is TRBV29-1, the J gene TRBJ2-7; 8 bases line up with TRBD1. The CDR3 is 13 residues long. Germline V gives CDR1 SQVTM, CDR2 ANQGSEA. CDR3 DNA: TGCAGCGTGGAAGGACAGGGTCCTGGCGAGCAGTACTTC. This encodes CSVEGQGPGEQYF.

The genes are TRBV7-9 and TRBJ2-5; 8 bases match TRBD2. The CDR3 sequence is 17 residues long. V lost 2 bases and J lost 0; bases outside the gene matches: 8. Germline lookup yields CDR1 SEHNR and CDR2 FQNEAQ (reference sequence). The CDR3 region is CASSLSSGAPYQETQYF. The CDR3 DNA reads TGTGCCAGCAGCTTAAGTAGCGGGGCCCCGTACCAAGAGACCCAGTACTTC.